This section outlines one T cell receptor (beta chain) sequence together with its context. What antigen it recognizes has not been identified. Base qualities are not provided; no much larger clone lies one nucleotide away. Per the germline V gene, KGHSH is the CDR1 and LQKENI is the CDR2. V drops 1 base and J drops 5 bases, leaving 17 bases in between. The CDR3, cysteine through phenylalanine, is 16 amino acids long. This entry keeps only the CDR3 DNA: 48 bases, framed from base 1. The data stem from a study of cytomegalovirus exposure and HLA in healthy donors (dated by TCRdb to 2015 to 2018). Broadly, across the study: In an earlier analysis of about 560 of the donors, around 300 Gb of sequence data and 90 million to 120 million unique TCR beta sequences from 180 million or so T cells were reported. An early release that covered about 600 HLA-typed donors contained approximately 300 gigabases of sequencing data and 75 million to 100 million unique TCR sequences. Of the 300 to 500 genotyped donors, less than 85% were placed in the genetic ancestry cluster associated with self-reported Caucasian donors. The study aimed to test whether cataloging public T cell receptors could reveal signatures of past pathogen exposure. The study profiled the T cell repertoires of 500 to 800 subjects by immunosequencing and related them to cytomegalovirus serostatus. Besides the first cohort of some 670 subjects, a separate validation cohort made up of 120 different subjects was used. To predict cytomegalovirus infection status, the study combined high-throughput TCR immunosequencing, statistical association of individual TCRs with disease status, and machine learning. To study patterns of TCR occurrence, a later analysis re-analyzed previously published TCR beta repertoires from several hundred donors and added high-resolution HLA genotyping. In the later analysis, no new phenotypic data were used to find candidate immune exposures; instead, reliance was placed on TCR beta sequences and their occurrence across donors. An earlier analysis of several hundred of the donors applied high-throughput TCR beta sequencing to assess whether each TCR beta V gene segment acted as functional or pseudogenic. Alongside the repertoire data, information on donor age, sex, ethnicity and CMV serostatus was compiled. Genome-wide SNP genotypes for about 65% of the 666 donors were used in a later genetic analysis, which treated that subset as a discovery cohort. Every repertoire in the discovery cohort had been generated on one and the same sequencing platform. Both class I and class II loci were covered by HLA typing, at four-digit resolution. Typing coverage differed by locus: A, B, C, DRB1 and DQB1 were typed in about 620-640 donors, DQA1 in about 500, DPA1 in 600 to 610, and DPB1 in roughly 470. Roughly 5 DR-DQ haplotypes were treated as single units for association and clustering because of strong linkage in the cohort. On average, around 230,000 unique TCR beta nucleotide sequences were sequenced per donor among roughly 430 genotyped donors of the cohort, with around 19% of those sequences being non-productive.

The cohort comprised fewer than 700 healthy bone marrow donors. At the time of sampling, every cohort member was nominally healthy, though immune exposures that went unrecorded were likely present. The donor tested CMV seropositive, placing the donor among the 310 or so seropositive members of the cohort. Every donor gave a peripheral blood sample, and the peripheral blood mononuclear cells from that sample were used for TCR beta sequencing. The Qiagen DNeasy Blood Extraction Kit was used to extract genomic DNA from the blood cell samples. The full study reports these points: A cluster of highly shared sequence variants was judged likely to be a technical artifact of the sequencing pipeline. In an earlier analysis of some 500 of the donors, most TCR beta V segments were observed in productive rearrangements about 90% or about 30% of the time, broadly matching IMGT annotations. The earlier analysis of almost 600 of the donors excluded 15 to 20 rarely observed V segments, including chromosome 9 orphons, because counts were too low. A total of some 180 TCR beta chains were listed by the study as associated with cytomegalovirus. V-gene and J-gene trimming of TCR beta chains was associated with a missense DCLRE1C variant in a later genetic analysis, and the association was replicated in an independent cohort. When HLA alleles, especially DR and DQ, strongly co-occurred, TCR associations were difficult to assign to individual alleles. According to a later analysis, TCR association rates differed among HLA loci, with DRB1 alleles showing the most associated TCRs and HLA-C alleles showing the fewest. According to a later analysis, parvovirus B19, influenza, CMV and Epstein-Barr virus appeared linked to several top co-occurrence clusters. Linkage disequilibrium might explain the correlated functional status among segregating V segments, but an unknown experimental factor could not be excluded. CMV serostatus was the only immune exposure information available for the cohort. Compared with equally common non-associated chains, HLA-associated TCR beta chains in a later analysis were more clonally expanded and had lower generation probabilities. According to a later genetic analysis, donors in an Asian-associated ancestry cluster had fewer N-insertions in productive TCRs than the approximately 650-donor mean. Because the 87-base-pair reads could not distinguish some IMGT-functional V segments, including TRBV6-2 and TRBV6-3, those segments were excluded. In both the original and validation cohorts, the classifier was reported to diagnose cytomegalovirus status with high specificity and sensitivity. Presence/absence analyses assumed roughly uniform sequencing depth across donors, an assumption that may not hold. A further reported finding was that TCR beta sequences accurately predicted the HLA-A and HLA-B alleles for most subjects in the first cohort. Most TCR sequences were seen in very few donors, while some public TCRs were found in many individuals. In a later analysis, most CMV-associated TCR beta chains were found to appear HLA-restricted, with HLA associations seemingly driven largely by CMV exposure. This cohort had only TCR beta chains sequenced, and the lack of alpha or paired-chain data limited which features could be detected. In a later analysis, around 17,000 TCR beta sequences were associated with specific HLA alleles at a false discovery rate of 0.05. The authors suggested that the approach could potentially be generalized to other disease states and immunological phenotypes. Three of the identified cytomegalovirus-associated TCR beta chains were confirmed in vitro to be specific for cytomegalovirus antigens. Because HLA typing was missing for some donors at each locus, association tests included only the typed subset.

Library method: the immunoSEQ multiplex PCR assay. For the multiplex PCR, a mixture combining 60 forward primers for TCR Vbeta segments and 13 reverse primers for TCR Jbeta segments was used. Amplification of the CDR3 region of rearranged TCR beta genes was performed with a multiplex PCR assay on genomic DNA. The amplified TCR beta libraries were sequenced on the Illumina HiSeq System as 87-base-pair reads. The paper's data handling went like this. Across the 700 or so repertoires, a later analysis counted roughly 84 million unique TCR beta chains, 9.5 million to 12 million of which were shared by at least two donors. Raw reads were error-corrected and collapsed into unique sequences with a nearest-neighbor algorithm that merged closely related sequences to remove PCR and sequencing errors. V, D and J gene segments were assigned by aligning CDR3 sequences to IMGT reference sequences. For a sequence to be retained, a match of at least six nucleotides was required to both a V gene segment and a J gene segment. A rearrangement counted as productive if the CDR3 had no stop codons and remained in frame with V and J, and every other rearrangement counted as non-productive. Following IMGT convention, CDR3 was defined as the stretch from the second conserved V-encoded cysteine to the conserved J-encoded phenylalanine. The earlier analysis of roughly 590 of the donors excluded any sequence lacking an unambiguous match to a single V gene segment. In an earlier analysis of approximately 590 of the donors, a V segment was called functional when productive rearrangements were above 56.7%, and segregating when the standard deviation between donors exceeded 5%. A statistical classification framework was developed to diagnose cytomegalovirus status using the catalog of TCR beta chain sequences. V and J gene assignment, in a later analysis, came from comparing TCR nucleotide sequences with IMGT/GENE-DB human TR gene sequences. In a later analysis, CDR3 sequences and most-parsimonious VDJ recombination scenarios were assigned using the TCRdist pipeline. In a later analysis, every TCR beta chain was defined by the combination of its CDR3 amino acid sequence and its V-gene family, and reads without a unique V-gene family were dropped. A later analysis removed 592 highly shared, low-generation-probability nucleotide sequences to deal with suspected cross-contamination and a sequencing artifact. For each public chain, a later analysis derived a clonal expansion index from normalized ranks of inferred template counts within each repertoire. A later analysis computed generation probabilities with a VDJ recombination model fitted to out-of-frame rearrangements, and checked the results against IGoR. A later analysis scored TCR-TCR, TCR-HLA and TCR-CMV co-occurrence with hypergeometric tests, applying a repertoire-size bias correction to TCR pairs. False discovery rates were estimated in a later analysis by permuting HLA or CMV assignments 20 times. In a later analysis, co-occurring TCRs were grouped using DBSCAN, with TCRdist sequence similarity added in when clustering inside HLA-allele-positive subsets. Repertoires with fewer than 30,000 or more than 120,000 public chains were left out of co-occurrence clustering, as were four to six repertoires with anomalous nucleotide sharing. This immuneACCESS table, as held by TCRdb, lists in-frame sequences with V and J called but not all clones. Of the missing ones, under half trace to an unresolved V gene in checked studies; the others have no known cause. V, J and clone size are taken as reported in that table, and D and trimming were inferred from the DNA itself. The sample table holds around 160,000 clones, of which nearly 80% were seen once. The ten largest clones capture 2.5% to 3.5% of the sample.

The receptor was isolated from a man aged 40-50 years in good health and CMV-seropositive. The chain uses TRBV18 and TRBJ2-5; the D gene assignment is ambiguous. The sequenced sample was PBMCs. The sequenced DNA: TGTGCCAGCTCACCACTCGGTGTAGGAGCTGAGGAGACCCAGTACTTC. This sequence encodes CASSPLGVGAEETQYF.